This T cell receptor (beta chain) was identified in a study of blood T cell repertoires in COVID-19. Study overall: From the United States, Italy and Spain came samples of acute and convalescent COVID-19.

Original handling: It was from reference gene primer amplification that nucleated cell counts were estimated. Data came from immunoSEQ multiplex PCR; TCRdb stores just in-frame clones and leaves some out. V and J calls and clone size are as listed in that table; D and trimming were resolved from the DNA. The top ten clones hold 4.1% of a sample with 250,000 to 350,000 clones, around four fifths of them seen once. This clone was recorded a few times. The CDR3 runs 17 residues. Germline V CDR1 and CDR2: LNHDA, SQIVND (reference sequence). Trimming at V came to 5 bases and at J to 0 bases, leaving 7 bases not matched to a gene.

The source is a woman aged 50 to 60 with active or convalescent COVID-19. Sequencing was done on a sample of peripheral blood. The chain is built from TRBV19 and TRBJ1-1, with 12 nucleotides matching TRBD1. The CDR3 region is CASSQTGTGGMNTEAFF. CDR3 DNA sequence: TGTGCCAGTAGTCAAACCGGGACAGGGGGCATGAACACTGAAGCTTTCTTT.